This TCR beta chain was sequenced during a study of blood T cell repertoires in COVID-19. In the study overall: Specimens from acute and convalescent COVID-19 originated in the United States, Italy and Spain.

Some clones are missing from TCRdb's copy, which holds only in-frame ones; the method was immunoSEQ multiplex PCR. Of 400,000 to 550,000 clones in the sample, 70% to 90% are singletons; the top ten hold under 2%. J was trimmed by 7 bases and V by 3 bases; bases with no gene match: 5. The CDR3 extends over 14 amino acids. From germline, CDR1 is SGHTA and CDR2 FQGNSA. V is TRBV7-2 and J is TRBJ2-1, with TRBD2 identical over 8 bases. Sequencing was performed on PBMCs or T cells enriched from blood (not recorded which). The TCR was taken from a woman younger than 35 with acute COVID-19. This CDR3 is CASSFSGNSNEQFF. CDR3 coding DNA: TGTGCCAGCAGCTTTAGCGGGAATAGTAATGAGCAGTTCTTC.